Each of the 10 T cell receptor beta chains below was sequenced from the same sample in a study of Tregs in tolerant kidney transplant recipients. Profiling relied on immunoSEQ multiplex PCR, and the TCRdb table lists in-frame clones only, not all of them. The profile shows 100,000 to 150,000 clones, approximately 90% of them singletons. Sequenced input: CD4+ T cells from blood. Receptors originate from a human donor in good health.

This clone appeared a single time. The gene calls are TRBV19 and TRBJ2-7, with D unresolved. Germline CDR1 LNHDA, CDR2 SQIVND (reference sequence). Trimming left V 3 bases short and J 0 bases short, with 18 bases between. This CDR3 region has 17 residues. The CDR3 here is CASSISIGRRSSYEQYF. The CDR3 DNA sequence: TGTGCCAGTAGTATTTCAATCGGCAGGCGAAGCTCCTACGAGCAGTACTTC.

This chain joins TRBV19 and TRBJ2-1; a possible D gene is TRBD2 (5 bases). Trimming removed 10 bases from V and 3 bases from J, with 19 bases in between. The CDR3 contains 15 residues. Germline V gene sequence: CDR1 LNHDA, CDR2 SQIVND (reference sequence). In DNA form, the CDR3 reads TGTGCCACCCAAGCGGACCGTCTCATCTACAATGAGCAGTTCTTC. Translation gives CATQADRLIYNEQFF.

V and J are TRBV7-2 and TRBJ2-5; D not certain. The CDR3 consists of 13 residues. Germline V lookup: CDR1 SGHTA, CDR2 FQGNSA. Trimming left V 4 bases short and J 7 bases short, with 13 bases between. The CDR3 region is CASSSRPVGTQYF. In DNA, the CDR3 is TGTGCCAGCAGCTCCCGCCCCGTCGGGACCCAGTACTTC.

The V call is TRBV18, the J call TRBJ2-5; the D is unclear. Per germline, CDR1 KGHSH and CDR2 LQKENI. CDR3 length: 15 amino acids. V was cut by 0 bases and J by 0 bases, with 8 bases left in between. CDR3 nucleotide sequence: TGTGCCAGCTCACCACCCGCGACAAACCAAGAGACCCAGTACTTC. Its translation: CASSPPATNQETQYF.

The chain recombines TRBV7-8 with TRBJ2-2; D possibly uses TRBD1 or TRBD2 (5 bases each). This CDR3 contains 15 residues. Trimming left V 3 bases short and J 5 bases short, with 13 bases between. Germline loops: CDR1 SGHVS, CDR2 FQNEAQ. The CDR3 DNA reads TGTGCCAGCAGCTTTGGGACGGTGAATACCGGGGAGCTGTTTTTT. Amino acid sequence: CASSFGTVNTGELFF.

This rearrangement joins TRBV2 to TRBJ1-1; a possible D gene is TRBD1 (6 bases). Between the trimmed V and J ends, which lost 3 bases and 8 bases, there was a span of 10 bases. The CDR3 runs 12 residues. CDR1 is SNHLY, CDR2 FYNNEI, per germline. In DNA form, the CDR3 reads TGTGCCAGCAGTGACAGGGGCCCCGAAGCTTTCTTT. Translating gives CASSDRGPEAFF.

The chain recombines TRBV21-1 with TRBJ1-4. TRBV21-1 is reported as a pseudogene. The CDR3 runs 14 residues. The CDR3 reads CASSFRAGSEKLFF. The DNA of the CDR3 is TGTGCCAGCAGTTTCAGGGCGGGATCTGAAAAACTGTTTTTT.

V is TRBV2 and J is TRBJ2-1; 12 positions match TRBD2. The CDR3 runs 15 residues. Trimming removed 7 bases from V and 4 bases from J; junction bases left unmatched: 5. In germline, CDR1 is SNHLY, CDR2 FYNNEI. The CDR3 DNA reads TGTGCCAGCAATCGGCTAGCGGGAGGGTACAATGAGCAGTTCTTC. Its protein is CASNRLAGGYNEQFF.

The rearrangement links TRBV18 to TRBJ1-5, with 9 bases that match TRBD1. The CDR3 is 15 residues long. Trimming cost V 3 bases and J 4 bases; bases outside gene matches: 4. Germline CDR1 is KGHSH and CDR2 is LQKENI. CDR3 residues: CASSPTGGTNQPQHF. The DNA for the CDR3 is TGTGCCAGCTCACCTACAGGGGGCACTAATCAGCCCCAGCATTTT.

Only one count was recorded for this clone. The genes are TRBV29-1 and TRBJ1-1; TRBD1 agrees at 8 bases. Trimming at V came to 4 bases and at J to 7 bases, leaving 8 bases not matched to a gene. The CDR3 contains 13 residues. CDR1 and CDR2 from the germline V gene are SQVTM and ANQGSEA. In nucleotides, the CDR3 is TGCAGCGTTGGAAGACAGGGGAAGATTGAAGCTTTCTTT. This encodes CSVGRQGKIEAFF.